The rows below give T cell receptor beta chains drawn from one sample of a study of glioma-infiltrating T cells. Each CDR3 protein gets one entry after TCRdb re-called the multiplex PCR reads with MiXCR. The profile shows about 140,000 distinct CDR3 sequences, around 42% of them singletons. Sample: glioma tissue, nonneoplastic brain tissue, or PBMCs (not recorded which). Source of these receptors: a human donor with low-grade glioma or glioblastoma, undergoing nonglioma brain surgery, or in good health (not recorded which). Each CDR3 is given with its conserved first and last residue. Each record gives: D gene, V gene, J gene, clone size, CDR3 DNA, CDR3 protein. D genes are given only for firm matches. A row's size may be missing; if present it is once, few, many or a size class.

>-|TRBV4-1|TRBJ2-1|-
TGCGCCAGCAGCCAATCCGGTTACAATGAGCAGTTCTTC
CASSQSGYNEQFF
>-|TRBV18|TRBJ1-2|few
TGTGCCAGCTCACCATCGGGAGCTAACTATGGCTACACCTTC
CASSPSGANYGYTF
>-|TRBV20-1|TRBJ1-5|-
TGCAGTGCTGGCCGGACACTCCAGCATTTT
CSAGRTLQHF
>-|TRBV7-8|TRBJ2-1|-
TGTGCCAGCAGCTTAGTGATTCAGGGGAAGTTCTTC
CASSLVIQGKFF
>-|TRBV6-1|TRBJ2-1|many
TGTGCCAGCAGTTTACAGGGCTCCTACAATGAGCAGTTCTTC
CASSLQGSYNEQFF
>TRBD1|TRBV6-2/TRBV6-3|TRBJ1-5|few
TGTGCCAGCAGTTATCCGGTTACAGACAGGGCGAGTCAGCCCCAGCATTTT
CASSYPVTDRASQPQHF
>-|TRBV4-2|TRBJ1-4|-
TGTGCCAGCAGCTTGTATGAAAAACTGTTTTTT
CASSLYEKLFF
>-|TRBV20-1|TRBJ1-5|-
TGCAGTGCTCTGGACGGATTGAATCTCAATCAGCCCCAGCATTTT
CSALDGLNLNQPQHF
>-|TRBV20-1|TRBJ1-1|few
TGCAGTGCTAGAGATCTTCGGGTGAACACTGAAGCTTTCTTT
CSARDLRVNTEAFF
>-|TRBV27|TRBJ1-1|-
TGTGCCAGCAGTCCCAGGGGCACCGGGAACACTGAAGCTTTCTTT
CASSPRGTGNTEAFF
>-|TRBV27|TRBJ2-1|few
TGTGCCAGCAGTTTTAATGGTTACAATGAGCAGTTCTTC
CASSFNGYNEQFF